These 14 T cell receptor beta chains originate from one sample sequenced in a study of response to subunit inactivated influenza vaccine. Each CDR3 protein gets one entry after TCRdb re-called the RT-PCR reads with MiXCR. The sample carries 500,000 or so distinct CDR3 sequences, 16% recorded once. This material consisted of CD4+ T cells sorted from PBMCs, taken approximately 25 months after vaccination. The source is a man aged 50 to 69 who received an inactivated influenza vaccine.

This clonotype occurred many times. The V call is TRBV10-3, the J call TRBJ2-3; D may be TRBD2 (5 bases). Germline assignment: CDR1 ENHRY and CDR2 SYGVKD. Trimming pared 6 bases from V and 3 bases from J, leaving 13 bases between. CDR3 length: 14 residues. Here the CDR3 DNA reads TGTGCCATCAGGGGAGCCATCTCGACAGATACGCAGTATTTT. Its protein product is CAIRGAISTDTQYF.

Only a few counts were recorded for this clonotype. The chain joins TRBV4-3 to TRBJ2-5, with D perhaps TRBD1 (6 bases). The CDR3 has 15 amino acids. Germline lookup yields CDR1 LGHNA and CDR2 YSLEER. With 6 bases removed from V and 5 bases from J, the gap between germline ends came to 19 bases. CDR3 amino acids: CASRRQAMNGETQYF. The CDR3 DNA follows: TGCGCCAGCAGAAGACAGGCTATGAACGGGGAGACCCAGTACTTC.

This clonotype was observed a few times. CDR3 coding DNA: TGTGCCAGTACCGAGACAGGGACTGGGGCCAACGTCCTGACTTTC. As protein: CASTETGTGANVLTF. The V and J genes are TRBV19 and TRBJ2-6; TRBD1 matches at 7 bases. CDR1 LNHDA and CDR2 SQIVND come from the germline V gene (reference sequence). The trim removed 7 bases at V and 2 bases at J, leaving 5 bases unmatched. The CDR3 sequence is 15 residues long.

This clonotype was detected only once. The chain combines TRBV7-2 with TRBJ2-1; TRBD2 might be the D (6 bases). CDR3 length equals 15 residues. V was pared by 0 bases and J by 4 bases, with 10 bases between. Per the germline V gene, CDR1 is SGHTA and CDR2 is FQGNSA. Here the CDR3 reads CASSLAAGRYNEQFF. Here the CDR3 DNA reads TGTGCCAGCAGCTTAGCTGCGGGGCGATACAATGAGCAGTTCTTC. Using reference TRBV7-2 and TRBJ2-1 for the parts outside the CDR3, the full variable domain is GAGVSQSPSNKVTEKGKDVELRCDPISGHTALYWYRQSLGQGLEFLIYFQGNSAPDKSGLPSDRFSAERTGGSVSTLTIQRTQQEDSAVYLCASSLAAGRYNEQFFGPGTRLTVL.

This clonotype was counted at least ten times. The CDR3 DNA follows: TGCGCCAGCAGCTTGAACCAAGAGACCCAGTACTTC. As protein: CASSLNQETQYF. The chain has TRBV5-1 and TRBJ2-5; no reliable D call. V lost 1 base to trimming and J lost 0 bases, with 1 base between them. This CDR3 comprises 12 residues. Looked up from germline, CDR1 is SGHRS and CDR2 is YFSETQ.

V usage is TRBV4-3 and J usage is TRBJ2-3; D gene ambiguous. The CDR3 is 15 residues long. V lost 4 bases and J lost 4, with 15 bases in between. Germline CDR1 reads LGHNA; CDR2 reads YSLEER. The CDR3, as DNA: TGCGCCAGCAGCCCCACGGGTGGGCTATCAGATACGCAGTATTTT. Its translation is CASSPTGGLSDTQYF.

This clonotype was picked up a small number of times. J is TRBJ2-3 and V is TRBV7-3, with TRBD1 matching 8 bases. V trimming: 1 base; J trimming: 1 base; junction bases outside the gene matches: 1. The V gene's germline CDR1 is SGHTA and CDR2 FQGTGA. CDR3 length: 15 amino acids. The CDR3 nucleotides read TGTGCCAGCAGCTTAAACAGGGGGGGCACAGATACGCAGTATTTT. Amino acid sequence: CASSLNRGGTDTQYF.

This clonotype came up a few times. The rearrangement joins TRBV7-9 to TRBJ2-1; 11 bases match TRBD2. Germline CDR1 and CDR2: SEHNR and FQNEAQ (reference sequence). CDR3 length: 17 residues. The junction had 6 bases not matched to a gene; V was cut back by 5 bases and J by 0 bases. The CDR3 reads CASSKTSGGTSYNEQFF. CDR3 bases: TGTGCCAGCAGCAAAACTAGCGGGGGAACCTCCTACAATGAGCAGTTCTTC.

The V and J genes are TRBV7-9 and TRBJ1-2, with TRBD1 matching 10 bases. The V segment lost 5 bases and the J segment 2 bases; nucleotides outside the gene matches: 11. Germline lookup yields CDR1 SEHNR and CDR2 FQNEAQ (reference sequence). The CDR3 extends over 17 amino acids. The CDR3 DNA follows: TGTGCCAGCAGCCCCATCAAGGGGGACAGGGGAAACTATGGCTACACCTTC. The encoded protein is CASSPIKGDRGNYGYTF.

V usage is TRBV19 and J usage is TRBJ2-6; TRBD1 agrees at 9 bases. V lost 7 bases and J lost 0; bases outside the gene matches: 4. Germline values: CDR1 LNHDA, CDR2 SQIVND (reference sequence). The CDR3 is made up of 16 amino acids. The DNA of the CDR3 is TGTGCCAGTAAGGGGACAGGGTTCTCTGGGGCCAACGTCCTGACTTTC. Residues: CASKGTGFSGANVLTF.

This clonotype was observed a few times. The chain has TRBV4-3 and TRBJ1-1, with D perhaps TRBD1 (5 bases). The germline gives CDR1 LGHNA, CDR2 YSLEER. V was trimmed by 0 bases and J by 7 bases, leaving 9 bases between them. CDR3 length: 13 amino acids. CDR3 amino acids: CASSQEVRVEAFF. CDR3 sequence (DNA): TGCGCCAGCAGCCAAGAAGTCAGGGTTGAAGCTTTCTTT.

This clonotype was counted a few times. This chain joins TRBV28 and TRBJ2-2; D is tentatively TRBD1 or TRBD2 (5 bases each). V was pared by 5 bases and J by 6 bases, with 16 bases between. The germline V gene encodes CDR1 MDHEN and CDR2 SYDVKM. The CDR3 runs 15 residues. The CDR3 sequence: CASSPPGRGAGELFF. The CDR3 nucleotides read TGTGCCAGCAGTCCCCCGGGACGTGGGGCCGGGGAGCTGTTTTTT.

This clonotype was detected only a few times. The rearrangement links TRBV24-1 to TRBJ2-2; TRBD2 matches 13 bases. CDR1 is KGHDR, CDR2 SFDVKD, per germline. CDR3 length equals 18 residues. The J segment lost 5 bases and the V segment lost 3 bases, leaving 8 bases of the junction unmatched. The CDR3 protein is CATSDLDRGLAGTGELFF. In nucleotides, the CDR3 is TGTGCCACCAGTGATCTGGACAGGGGACTAGCGGGAACCGGGGAGCTGTTTTTT.

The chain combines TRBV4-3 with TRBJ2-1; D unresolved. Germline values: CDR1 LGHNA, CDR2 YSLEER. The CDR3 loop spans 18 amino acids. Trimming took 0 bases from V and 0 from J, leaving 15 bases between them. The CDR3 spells CASSQEFSAGSSYNEQFF. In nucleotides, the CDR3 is TGCGCCAGCAGCCAAGAATTCTCGGCTGGAAGCTCCTACAATGAGCAGTTCTTC.